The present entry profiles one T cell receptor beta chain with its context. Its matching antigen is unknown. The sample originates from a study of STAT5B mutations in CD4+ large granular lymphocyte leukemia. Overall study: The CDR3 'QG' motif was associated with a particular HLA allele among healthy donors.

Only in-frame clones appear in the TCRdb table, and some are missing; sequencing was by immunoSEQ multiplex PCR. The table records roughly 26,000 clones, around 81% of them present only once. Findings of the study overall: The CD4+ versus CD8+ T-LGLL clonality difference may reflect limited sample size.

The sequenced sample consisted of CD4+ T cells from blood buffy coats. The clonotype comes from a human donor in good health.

CDR3 DNA: TGCGCCAGCAGCCAACTACAGTTGATAAGGGGAAACTCCTACGAGCAGTACTTC. Translated, it gives CASSQLQLIRGNSYEQYF. The chain uses TRBV4-1 and TRBJ2-7; TRBD1 is a possible D gene (5 bases). The CDR3 is made up of 18 amino acids. CDR1 is MGHRA and CDR2 is YSYEKL in the germline V gene. V was clipped by 2 bases and J by 0 bases, with 20 bases between them.